What follows is one TCR beta chain and its context. From germline, CDR1 is MNHNY and CDR2 SVGAGI (reference sequence). The CDR3 loop spans 15 amino acids. V gave up 5 bases and J gave up 7 bases; unmatched junction bases: 9. These data originate in a study of T cell changes during pregnancy in multiple sclerosis. TCRdb's copy holds only in-frame clones and misses some; the assay was immunoSEQ multiplex PCR. The table records roughly 48,000 clones, approximately 93% of them present only once. The origin of this receptor is a female donor with multiple sclerosis, enrolled in a pregnancy study. The rearrangement uses TRBV6-6 and TRBJ2-7, with 12 bases that match TRBD1. Sequencing used CD4+ T cells from peripheral blood mononuclear cells, obtained in the first trimester of pregnancy. The CDR3 loop is CASSPRDRGLREQYF. The CDR3 DNA sequence: TGTGCCAGCAGTCCCCGGGACAGGGGGCTCCGTGAGCAGTACTTC.